The 24 T cell receptor beta chains below were found in one sample sequenced in a study of long-term antiretroviral therapy in people with HIV. It was version v3.0 of the immunoSEQ assay that was run at survey level. The assay was immunoSEQ multiplex PCR, and TCRdb's table has in-frame clones only and misses some. Of approximately 35,000 clones in the sample, 95% to 98% are singletons; the top ten hold approximately 2.9%. This material consisted of unsorted PBMCs, taken 6.9 years after starting antiretroviral therapy. These receptors were taken from a man aged 30 to 45 with HIV.

This clone was observed once. The rearrangement links TRBV4-2 to TRBJ1-1; 7 positions agree with TRBD1. Germline CDR1 is LGHNA and CDR2 is YNFKEQ. This CDR3 is built from 14 residues. V lost 3 bases and J lost 8; bases outside the gene matches: 9. CDR3 bases: TGTGCCAGCAGCCATATTACAGGGGAGAGGGAAGCTTTCTTT. Protein product: CASSHITGEREAFF.

The chain employs TRBV9 and TRBJ1-5, with D unresolved. Trimming stripped 3 bases from V and 7 bases from J, with 8 bases between. The CDR3 contains 12 residues. Germline V CDR1 and CDR2: SGDLS, YYNGEE. The CDR3, as DNA: TGTGCCAGCAGCGAAGGCAGCCAGCCCCAGCATTTT. Translation: CASSEGSQPQHF.

J is TRBJ2-2 and V is TRBV11-3; TRBD1 aligns across 9 bases. V shed 5 bases, J shed 4 bases, and the junction held 8 bases outside the gene matches. The CDR3 runs 16 residues. Germline V gene data show CDR1 as SGHNT and CDR2 as YENEEA. The DNA for the CDR3 is TGTGCCAGCAGCCCGAACTCACAGGGGGCCACCGGGGAGCTGTTTTTT. Its translation is CASSPNSQGATGELFF. The full variable domain, rest sourced from reference TRBV11-3 and TRBJ2-2, is EAGVVQSPRYKIIEKKQPVAFWCNPISGHNTLYWYLQNLGQGPELLIRYENEEAVDDSQLPKDRFSAERLKGVDSTLKIQPAELGDSAVYLCASSPNSQGATGELFFGEGSRLTVL.

This clone has a single count. The V and J genes are TRBV7-6 and TRBJ2-3, with a tentative D call TRBD2 (6 bases). CDR1 and CDR2 (germline): SGHVS, FNYEAQ. This CDR3 is built from 18 residues. Deletions cut 3 bases from V and 1 base from J, with 20 bases between. CDR3: CASSLWSGPTGGTDTQYF. CDR3 DNA: TGTGCCAGCAGCTTGTGGAGCGGGCCCACCGGCGGCACAGATACGCAGTATTTT.

The table lists this clone with a count of one. A read error may produce the germline difference seen at one junction end. The V call is TRBV29-1, the J call TRBJ1-1, with D tentatively TRBD1 (5 bases). Germline V gene lookup returns CDR1 SQVTM and CDR2 ANQGSEA. The CDR3 is made up of 13 amino acids. The CDR3 sequence is CSAERGGDTEAFF. The CDR3 bases are TGCAGCGCTGAACGGGGGGGAGACACTGAAGCTTTCTTT.

V is TRBV7-9 and J is TRBJ2-3, with 8 bases fitting TRBD1. V lost 5 bases and J lost 1; bases outside the gene matches: 5. This CDR3 comprises 15 residues. Germline lookup yields CDR1 SEHNR and CDR2 FQNEAQ (reference sequence). The CDR3 spells CASSPPTGGTDTQYF. CDR3 nucleotides: TGTGCCAGCAGCCCACCGACAGGGGGCACAGATACGCAGTATTTT.

This clone was counted once. This sequence joins TRBV29-1 and TRBJ2-3; 9 bases map to TRBD2. Trimming removed 8 bases from V and 6 bases from J; junction bases left unmatched: 12. The CDR3 is made up of 14 amino acids. CDR1 and CDR2 from the germline V gene are SQVTM and ANQGSEA. CDR3 bases: TGCAGCAAGCGGGGCGGGGGGGCCATGGATACGCAGTATTTT. It translates to CSKRGGGAMDTQYF.

The rearrangement links TRBV5-4 to TRBJ2-7; the match to TRBD1 covers 9 bases. This CDR3 has 14 residues. With V trimmed by 3 bases and J by 5 bases, 6 bases remained unmatched. Germline V gene data show CDR1 as SGHNT and CDR2 as YYREEE (reference sequence). CDR3: CASSSRGTGNEQYF. CDR3 sequence (DNA): TGTGCCAGCAGCTCTCGGGGGACAGGGAACGAGCAGTACTTC.

The chain uses TRBV7-6 and TRBJ2-2; 8 bases match TRBD2. Germline lookup yields CDR1 SGHVS and CDR2 FNYEAQ. The trim removed 3 bases at V and 6 bases at J, leaving 6 bases unmatched. CDR3 length: 15 residues. CDR3 region: CASSFQSGGPGELFF. The CDR3 DNA reads as TGTGCCAGCAGCTTTCAAAGCGGGGGTCCCGGGGAGCTGTTTTTT.

The CDR3 spells CASSLDRDQPQHF. The CDR3 DNA reads TGTGCCAGCAGCTTGGACAGGGATCAGCCCCAGCATTTT. V gene TRBV7-6 combines with J gene TRBJ1-5, with 8 bases identical to TRBD1. This CDR3 spans 13 amino acids. CDR1 is SGHVS, CDR2 FNYEAQ, per germline. Trimming cost V 3 bases and J 5 bases; bases outside gene matches: 0.

This clone was seen a single time. The rearrangement joins TRBV7-2 to TRBJ2-1, with a possible D match to TRBD2 (5 bases). The V gene lost 5 bases and the J gene lost 3 bases, with 8 bases spanning the gap. The CDR3 covers 13 residues. Germline values: CDR1 SGHTA, CDR2 FQGNSA. DNA for the CDR3: TGTGCCAGCAGCAGTAGCGTCTACAATGAGCAGTTCTTC. Residues: CASSSSVYNEQFF.

V usage is TRBV11-1 and J usage is TRBJ2-5; TRBD2 matches 7 bases. V lost 5 bases to trimming and J lost 1 base; unmatched junction nucleotides: 4. This CDR3 has 14 residues. Germline CDR1 reads SGHAT; CDR2 reads FQDESV (reference sequence). The CDR3, as DNA: TGTGCCAGCAGCCTGGGGGGGTCCCAAGAGACCCAGTACTTC. Its protein product is CASSLGGSQETQYF. Using reference TRBV11-1 and TRBJ2-5 for the parts outside the CDR3, the full variable domain is EAEVAQSPRYKITEKSQAVAFWCDPISGHATLYWYRQILGQGPELLVQFQDESVVDDSQLPKDRFSAERLKGVDSTLKIQPAELGDSAMYLCASSLGGSQETQYFGPGTRLLVL.

The chain uses TRBV19 and TRBJ1-5; D uncertain. There are 15 residues in the CDR3. CDR1 is LNHDA, CDR2 SQIVND, per germline (reference sequence). V was cut by 8 bases and J by 5 bases, with 19 bases left in between. The CDR3 region is CASHVRRSLDQPQHF. Here the CDR3 DNA reads TGTGCCAGTCACGTTAGACGGAGTTTGGATCAGCCCCAGCATTTT.

Only one count was recorded for this clone. This chain uses TRBV7-9 with TRBJ2-4; D is possibly TRBD1 (6 bases). The ends were cut back, 5 bases at V and 1 base at J, with 12 bases in the middle. This CDR3 has 15 residues. CDR1 is SEHNR, CDR2 FQNEAQ, per germline (reference sequence). CDR3 nucleotide sequence: TGTGCCAGCAGCCAACCAGGGGTTGCCAAAAACATTCAGTACTTC. Protein product: CASSQPGVAKNIQYF. Combining the CDR3 with reference TRBV7-9 and TRBJ2-4 gives the whole variable domain DTGVSQNPRHKITKRGQNVTFRCDPISEHNRLYWYRQTLGQGPEFLTYFQNEAQLEKSRLLSDRFSAERPKGSFSTLEIQRTEQGDSAMYLCASSQPGVAKNIQYFGAGTRLSVL.

The chain is built from TRBV19 and TRBJ2-5; TRBD1 matches 9 bases. Trimming removed 10 bases from V and 3 bases from J; junction bases left unmatched: 6. This CDR3 is 13 amino acids long. The germline gives CDR1 LNHDA, CDR2 SQIVND (reference sequence). The DNA for the CDR3 is TGTGCCACACAGGGGGCGGCCGAAGAGACCCAGTACTTC. Translation: CATQGAAEETQYF.

The chain couples TRBV9 to TRBJ2-7, with TRBD2 identical over 11 bases. V gave up 3 bases and J gave up 2 bases; unmatched junction bases: 4. CDR3 length: 15 amino acids. CDR1 is SGDLS and CDR2 is YYNGEE in the germline V gene. The DNA for the CDR3 is TGTGCCAGCAGCGCTGGGACTAGCGGACCCTACGAGCAGTACTTC. Translation gives CASSAGTSGPYEQYF. Combining the CDR3 with reference TRBV9 and TRBJ2-7 gives the whole variable domain DSGVTQTPKHLITATGQRVTLRCSPRSGDLSVYWYQQSLDQGLQFLIQYYNGEERAKGNILERFSAQQFPDLHSELNLSSLELGDSALYFCASSAGTSGPYEQYFGPGTRLTVT.

This clone is labeled medium-sized. As DNA, the CDR3 is TGCAGCGTTGGAGGAGGGGAACCCTACGAGCAGTACTTC. As protein: CSVGGGEPYEQYF. This chain uses TRBV29-1 with TRBJ2-7; TRBD2 is a possible D gene (6 bases). The CDR3 loop spans 13 amino acids. V lost 4 bases and J 2 bases, leaving 12 bases between the germline ends. In germline, CDR1 is SQVTM, CDR2 ANQGSEA.

This clone was seen just once. The chain carries TRBV19 and TRBJ1-2; D call uncertain. Trimming left V 5 bases short and J 6 bases short, with 16 bases between. Germline V gene data show CDR1 as LNHDA and CDR2 as SQIVND (reference sequence). This CDR3 contains 14 residues. DNA for the CDR3: TGTGCCAGTAGTCTCCGTTTCCCGTTAGATGGCTACACCTTC. It encodes CASSLRFPLDGYTF.

The chain is built from TRBV6-5 and TRBJ2-7, with 9 bases fitting TRBD2. Looked up from germline, CDR1 is MNHEY and CDR2 is SVGAGI. CDR3 length: 13 residues. Unmatched junction bases numbered 9, after V lost 6 bases and J lost 9 bases. CDR3 sequence: CASSRGSGGWQYF. CDR3 nucleotides: TGTGCCAGCAGCCGGGGTAGCGGGGGTTGGCAGTACTTC.

The J gene is TRBJ2-1, the V gene TRBV11-2; tentative D call: TRBD1 (5 bases). The V gene lost 3 bases and the J gene lost 8 bases, with 14 bases spanning the gap. This CDR3 has 14 amino acids. Germline-derived CDR1 and CDR2 are SGHAT and FQNNGV. CDR3 amino acids: CASSFQKGWHEQFF. DNA of the CDR3: TGTGCCAGCAGCTTCCAAAAGGGGTGGCATGAGCAGTTCTTC. The variable domain in full, completed from reference TRBV11-2 and TRBJ2-1, reads EAGVAQSPRYKIIEKRQSVAFWCNPISGHATLYWYQQILGQGPKLLIQFQNNGVVDDSQLPKDRFSAERLKGVDSTLKIQPAKLEDSAVYLCASSFQKGWHEQFFGPGTRLTVL.

The gene calls are TRBV4-2 and TRBJ2-5; D may be TRBD1 (6 bases). The CDR3 has 15 amino acids. Trimming removed 0 bases from V and 5 bases from J, with 13 bases in between. Germline lookup yields CDR1 LGHNA and CDR2 YNFKEQ. CDR3 sequence (DNA): TGTGCCAGCAGCCAAGAGGGACACACCACGGAGACCCAGTACTTC. Protein sequence: CASSQEGHTTETQYF.

V usage is TRBV2 and J usage is TRBJ2-1; 8 nucleotides align to TRBD2. V lost 6 bases, J lost 9 bases, and 7 bases stayed unmatched. CDR3 size: 13 residues. Germline V gene sequence: CDR1 SNHLY, CDR2 FYNNEI. Here the CDR3 reads CASRLKREFEQFF. CDR3 coding DNA: TGTGCCAGCAGACTCAAGCGGGAGTTTGAGCAGTTCTTC.

This rearrangement joins TRBV4-1 to TRBJ2-3, with D possibly matching TRBD2 (7 bases). The V end lost 5 bases, the J end lost 4 bases, and 13 bases lay between the germline ends. From germline, CDR1 is MGHRA and CDR2 YSYEKL. The CDR3 runs 14 residues. The CDR3 is CASSSPGGADTQYF. In DNA, the CDR3 is TGCGCCAGCAGCTCCCCGGGGGGCGCAGATACGCAGTATTTT.

The chain has TRBV11-1 and TRBJ2-2; maybe TRBD1 (6 bases). Germline V gene data show CDR1 as SGHAT and CDR2 as FQDESV (reference sequence). This CDR3 contains 15 residues. V dropped 4 bases and J dropped 1 base, with 10 bases sitting between them. The DNA of the CDR3 is TGTGCCAGCAGCTCCGGGACACTGAACACCGGGGAGCTGTTTTTT. Residues: CASSSGTLNTGELFF. Full variable domain (missing parts from reference TRBV11-1 and TRBJ2-2): EAEVAQSPRYKITEKSQAVAFWCDPISGHATLYWYRQILGQGPELLVQFQDESVVDDSQLPKDRFSAERLKGVDSTLKIQPAELGDSAMYLCASSSGTLNTGELFFGEGSRLTVL.